Shown below are 2 T cell receptor beta chains from a single sample sequenced in a study of T cell changes during pregnancy in multiple sclerosis. TCRdb's copy holds only in-frame clones and misses some; the assay was immunoSEQ multiplex PCR. The data hold approximately 100,000 clones, with approximately 89% observed a single time. The sequencing here drew on peripheral blood, taken after pregnancy. The receptors come from a female donor with multiple sclerosis, enrolled in a pregnancy study.

The chain carries TRBV19 and TRBJ1-2; D gene ambiguous. The germline V and J ends were trimmed by 7 bases and 4 bases, with 16 bases remaining between them. Germline V CDR1 and CDR2: LNHDA, SQIVND (reference sequence). CDR3 length equals 14 residues. CDR3 sequence: CASTPGGWGYGYTF. The CDR3 DNA is TGTGCCAGTACCCCGGGCGGGTGGGGCTATGGCTACACCTTC.

The chain has TRBV5-1 and TRBJ2-7, with 9 bases identical to TRBD1. The V and J ends lost 0 bases and 5 bases, in that order; junction bases with no gene match: 6. The CDR3 is made up of 15 amino acids. Germline V gene lookup returns CDR1 SGHRS and CDR2 YFSETQ. CDR3 loop: CASSLVGQGRNEQYF. The CDR3, as DNA: TGCGCCAGCAGCTTGGTGGGACAGGGTCGCAACGAGCAGTACTTC.